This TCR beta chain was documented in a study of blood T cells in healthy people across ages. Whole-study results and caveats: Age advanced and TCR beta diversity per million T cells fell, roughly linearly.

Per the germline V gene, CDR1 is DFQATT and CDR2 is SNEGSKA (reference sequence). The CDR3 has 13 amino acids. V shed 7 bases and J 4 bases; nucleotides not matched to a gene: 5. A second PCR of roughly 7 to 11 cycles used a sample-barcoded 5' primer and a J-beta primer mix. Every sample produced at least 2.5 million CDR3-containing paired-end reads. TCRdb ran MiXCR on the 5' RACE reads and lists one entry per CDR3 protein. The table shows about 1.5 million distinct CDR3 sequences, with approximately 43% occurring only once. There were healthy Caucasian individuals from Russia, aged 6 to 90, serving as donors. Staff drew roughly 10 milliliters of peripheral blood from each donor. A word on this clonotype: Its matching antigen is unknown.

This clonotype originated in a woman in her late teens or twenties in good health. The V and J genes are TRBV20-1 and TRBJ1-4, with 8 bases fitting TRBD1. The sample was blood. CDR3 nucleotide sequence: TGCAGTGGGGGGACAGGAGATAATGAAAAACTGTTTTTT. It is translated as CSGGTGDNEKLFF.